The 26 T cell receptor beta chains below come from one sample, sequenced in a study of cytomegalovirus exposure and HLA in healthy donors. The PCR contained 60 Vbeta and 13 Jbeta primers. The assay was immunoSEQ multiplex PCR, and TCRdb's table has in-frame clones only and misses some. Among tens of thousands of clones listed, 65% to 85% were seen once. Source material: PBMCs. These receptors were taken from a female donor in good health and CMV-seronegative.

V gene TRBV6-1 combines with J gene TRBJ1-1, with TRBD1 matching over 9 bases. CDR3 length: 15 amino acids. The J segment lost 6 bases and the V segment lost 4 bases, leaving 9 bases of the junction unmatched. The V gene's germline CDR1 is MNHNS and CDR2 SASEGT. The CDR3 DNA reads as TGTGCCAGCAGTGCATGGGACAGGGTCTCATCTGAAGCTTTCTTT. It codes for CASSAWDRVSSEAFF.

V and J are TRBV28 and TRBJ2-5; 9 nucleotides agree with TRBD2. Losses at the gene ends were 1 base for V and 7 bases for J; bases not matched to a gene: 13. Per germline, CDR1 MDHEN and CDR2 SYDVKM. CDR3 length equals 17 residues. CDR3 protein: CASSLSASGILKGTQYF. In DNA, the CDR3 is TGTGCCAGCAGTTTATCGGCTAGCGGGATCCTGAAAGGGACCCAGTACTTC.

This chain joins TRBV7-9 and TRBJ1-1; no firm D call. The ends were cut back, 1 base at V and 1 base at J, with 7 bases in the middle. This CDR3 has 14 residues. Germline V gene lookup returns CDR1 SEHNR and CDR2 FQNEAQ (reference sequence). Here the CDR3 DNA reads TGTGCCAGCAGCTTAGGACAACCGAACACTGAAGCTTTCTTT. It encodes CASSLGQPNTEAFF.

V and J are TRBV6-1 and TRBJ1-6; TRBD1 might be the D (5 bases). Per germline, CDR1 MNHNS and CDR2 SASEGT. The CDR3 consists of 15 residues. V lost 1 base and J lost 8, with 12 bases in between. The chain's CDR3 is CASSEGLREHSPLHF. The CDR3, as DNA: TGTGCCAGCAGTGAAGGCCTCAGGGAACATTCACCCCTCCACTTT.

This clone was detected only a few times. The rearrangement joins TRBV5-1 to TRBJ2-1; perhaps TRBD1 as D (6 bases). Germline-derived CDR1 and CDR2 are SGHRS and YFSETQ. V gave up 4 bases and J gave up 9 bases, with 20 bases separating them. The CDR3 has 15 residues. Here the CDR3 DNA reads TGCGCCAGCAGCCCGAGCTTACCCCAGGGGACTGAGCAGTTCTTC. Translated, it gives CASSPSLPQGTEQFF.

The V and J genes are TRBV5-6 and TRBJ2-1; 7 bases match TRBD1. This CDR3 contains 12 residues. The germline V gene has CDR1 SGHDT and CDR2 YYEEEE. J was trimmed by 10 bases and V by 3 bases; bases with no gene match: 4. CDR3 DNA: TGTGCCAGCAGCTACAGGGGACGGGAGCAGTTCTTC. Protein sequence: CASSYRGREQFF. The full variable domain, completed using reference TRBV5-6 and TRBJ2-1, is DAGVTQSPTHLIKTRGQQVTLRCSPKSGHDTVSWYQQALGQGPQFIFQYYEEEERQRGNFPDRFSGHQFPNYSSELNVNALLLGDSALYLCASSYRGREQFFGPGTRLTVL.

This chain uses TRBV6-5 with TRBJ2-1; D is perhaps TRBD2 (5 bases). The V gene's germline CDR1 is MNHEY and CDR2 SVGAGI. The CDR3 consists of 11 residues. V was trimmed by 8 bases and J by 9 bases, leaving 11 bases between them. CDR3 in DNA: TGTGCCAGCGCCAGGAGCGGTGAGCAGTTCTTC. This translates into CASARSGEQFF.

The CDR3 spells CASSLLVGSTYNEQFF. CDR3 coding DNA: TGTGCCAGCAGCTTACTGGTCGGGAGCACCTACAATGAGCAGTTCTTC. The chain uses TRBV7-9 and TRBJ2-1; a weak D match, TRBD2 (6 bases). The CDR3 contains 16 residues. The germline V and J ends were trimmed by 2 bases and 2 bases, with 13 bases remaining between them. Germline lookup yields CDR1 SEHNR and CDR2 FQNEAQ (reference sequence). The complete variable domain, with remaining parts taken from reference TRBV7-9 and TRBJ2-1, reads DTGVSQNPRHKITKRGQNVTFRCDPISEHNRLYWYRQTLGQGPEFLTYFQNEAQLEKSRLLSDRFSAERPKGSFSTLEIQRTEQGDSAMYLCASSLLVGSTYNEQFFGPGTRLTVL.

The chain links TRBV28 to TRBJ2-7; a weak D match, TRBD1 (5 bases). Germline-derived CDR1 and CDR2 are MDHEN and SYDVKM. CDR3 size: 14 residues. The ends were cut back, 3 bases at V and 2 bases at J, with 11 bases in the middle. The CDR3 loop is CASSFSRVAYEQYF. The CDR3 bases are TGTGCCAGCAGTTTCTCCAGGGTCGCCTACGAGCAGTACTTC.

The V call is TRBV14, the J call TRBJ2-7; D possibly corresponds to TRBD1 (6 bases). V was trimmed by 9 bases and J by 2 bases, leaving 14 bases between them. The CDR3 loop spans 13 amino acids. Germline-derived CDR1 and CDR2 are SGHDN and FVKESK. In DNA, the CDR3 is TGTGCCAGTTCCACCGGGACACCCTACGAGCAGTACTTC. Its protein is CASSTGTPYEQYF.

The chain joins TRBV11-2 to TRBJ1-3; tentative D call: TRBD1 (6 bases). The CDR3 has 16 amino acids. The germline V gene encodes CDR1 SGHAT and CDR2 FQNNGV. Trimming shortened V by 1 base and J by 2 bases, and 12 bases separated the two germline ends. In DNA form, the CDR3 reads TGTGCCAGCAGCTTAGCCGGGGGGGGCGCTGGAAACACCATATATTTT. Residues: CASSLAGGGAGNTIYF. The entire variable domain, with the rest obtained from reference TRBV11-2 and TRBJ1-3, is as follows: EAGVAQSPRYKIIEKRQSVAFWCNPISGHATLYWYQQILGQGPKLLIQFQNNGVVDDSQLPKDRFSAERLKGVDSTLKIQPAKLEDSAVYLCASSLAGGGAGNTIYFGEGSWLTVV.

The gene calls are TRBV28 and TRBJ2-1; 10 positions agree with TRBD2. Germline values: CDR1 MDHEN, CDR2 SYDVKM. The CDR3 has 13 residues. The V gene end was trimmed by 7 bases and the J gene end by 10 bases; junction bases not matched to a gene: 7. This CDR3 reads CASKVSGRVEQFF. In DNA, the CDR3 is TGTGCCAGCAAAGTAAGCGGGAGGGTCGAGCAGTTCTTC.

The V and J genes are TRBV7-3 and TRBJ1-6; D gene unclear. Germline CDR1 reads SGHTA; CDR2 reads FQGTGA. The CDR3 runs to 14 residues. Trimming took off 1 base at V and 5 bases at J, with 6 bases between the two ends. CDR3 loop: CASSLMGDNSPLHF. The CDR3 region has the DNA TGTGCCAGCAGCTTAATGGGAGATAATTCACCCCTCCACTTT.

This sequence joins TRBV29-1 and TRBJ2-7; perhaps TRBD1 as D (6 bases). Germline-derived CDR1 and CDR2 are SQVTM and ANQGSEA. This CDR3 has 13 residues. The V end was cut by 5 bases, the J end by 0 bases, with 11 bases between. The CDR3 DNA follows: TGCAGCGTTAGCTCGACAGGCTCCTACGAGCAGTACTTC. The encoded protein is CSVSSTGSYEQYF.

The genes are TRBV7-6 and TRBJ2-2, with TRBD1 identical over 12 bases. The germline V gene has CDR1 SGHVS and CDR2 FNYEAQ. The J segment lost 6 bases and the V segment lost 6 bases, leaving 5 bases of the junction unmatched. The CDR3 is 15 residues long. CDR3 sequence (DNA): TGTGCCAGCAGGCCGGGACAGGGGGCGGCCGGGGAGCTGTTTTTT. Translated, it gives CASRPGQGAAGELFF.

In DNA form, the CDR3 reads TGTGCCAGCAGTTTAGGAAGGGGGGGGCTCGGCAATCAGCCCCAGCATTTT. Encoded protein: CASSLGRGGLGNQPQHF. This chain uses TRBV28 with TRBJ1-5, with D possibly matching TRBD1 (6 bases). Trimming removed 2 bases at V and 2 bases at J, with 16 bases between. Germline values: CDR1 MDHEN, CDR2 SYDVKM. This CDR3 is built from 17 residues.

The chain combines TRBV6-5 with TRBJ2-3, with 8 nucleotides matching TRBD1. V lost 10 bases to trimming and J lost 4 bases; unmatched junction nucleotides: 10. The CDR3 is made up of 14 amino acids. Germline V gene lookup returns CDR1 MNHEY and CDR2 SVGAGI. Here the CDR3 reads CATRRGTGSDTQYF. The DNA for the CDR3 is TGTGCCACACGAAGGGGGACAGGTTCAGATACGCAGTATTTT.

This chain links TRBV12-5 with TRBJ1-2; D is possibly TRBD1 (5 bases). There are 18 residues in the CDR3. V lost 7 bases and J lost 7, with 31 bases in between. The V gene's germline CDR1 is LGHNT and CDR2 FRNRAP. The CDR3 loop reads CASVKSLGPGEMGPGYTF. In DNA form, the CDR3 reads TGTGCTAGTGTCAAATCTCTGGGTCCGGGGGAAATGGGACCTGGCTACACCTTC.

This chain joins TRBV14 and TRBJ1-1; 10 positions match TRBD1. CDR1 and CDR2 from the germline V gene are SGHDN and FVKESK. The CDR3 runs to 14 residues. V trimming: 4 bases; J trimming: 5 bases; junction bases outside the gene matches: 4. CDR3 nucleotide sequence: TGTGCCAGCAGCCGGGACAGGGGTAGGACTGAAGCTTTCTTT. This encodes CASSRDRGRTEAFF.

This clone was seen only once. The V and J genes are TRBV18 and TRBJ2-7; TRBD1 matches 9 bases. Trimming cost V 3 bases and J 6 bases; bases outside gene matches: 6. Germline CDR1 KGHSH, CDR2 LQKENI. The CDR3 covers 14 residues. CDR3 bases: TGTGCCAGCTCACCCGGGACAGGGTCGAGCGAGCAGTACTTC. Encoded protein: CASSPGTGSSEQYF. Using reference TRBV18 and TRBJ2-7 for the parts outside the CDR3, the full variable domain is NAGVMQNPRHLVRRRGQEARLRCSPMKGHSHVYWYRQLPEEGLKFMVYLQKENIIDESGMPKERFSAEFPKEGPSILRIQQVVRGDSAAYFCASSPGTGSSEQYFGPGTRLTVT.

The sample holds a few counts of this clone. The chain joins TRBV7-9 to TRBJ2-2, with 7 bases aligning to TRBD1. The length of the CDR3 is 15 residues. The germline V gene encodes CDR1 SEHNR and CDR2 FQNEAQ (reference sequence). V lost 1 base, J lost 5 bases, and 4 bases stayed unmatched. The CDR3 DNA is TGTGCCAGCAGCTTAGTATACAGGGGAACCGGGGAGCTGTTTTTT. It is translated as CASSLVYRGTGELFF.

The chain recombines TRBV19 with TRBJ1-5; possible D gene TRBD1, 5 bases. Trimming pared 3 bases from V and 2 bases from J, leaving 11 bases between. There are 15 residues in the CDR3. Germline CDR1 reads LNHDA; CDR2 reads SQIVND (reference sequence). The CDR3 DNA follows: TGTGCCAGTAGTATTGGTCAGGGCGGCAATCAGCCCCAGCATTTT. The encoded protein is CASSIGQGGNQPQHF.

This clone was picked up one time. Here the CDR3 reads CASSRGQGKDYGYTF. The CDR3 coding sequence is TGTGCCAGCAGCCGCGGACAGGGCAAGGACTATGGCTACACCTTC. The V call is TRBV5-4, the J call TRBJ1-2; TRBD1 matches at 8 bases. Trimming removed 4 bases from V and 3 bases from J; junction bases left unmatched: 8. Per the germline V gene, CDR1 is SGHNT and CDR2 is YYREEE (reference sequence). The CDR3 spans 15 residues.

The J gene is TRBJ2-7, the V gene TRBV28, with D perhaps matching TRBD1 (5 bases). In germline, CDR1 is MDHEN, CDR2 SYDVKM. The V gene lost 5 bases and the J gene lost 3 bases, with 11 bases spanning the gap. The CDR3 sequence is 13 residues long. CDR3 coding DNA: TGTGCCAGCAGTACTCCAGACAGCTACGAGCAGTACTTC. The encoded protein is CASSTPDSYEQYF.

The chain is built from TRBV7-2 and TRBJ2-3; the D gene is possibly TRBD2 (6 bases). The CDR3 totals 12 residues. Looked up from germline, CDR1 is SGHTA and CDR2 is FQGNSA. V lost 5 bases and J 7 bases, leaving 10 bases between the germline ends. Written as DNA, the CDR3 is TGTGCCAGCAGCCCGGCGGGGTATACGCAGTATTTT. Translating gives CASSPAGYTQYF.

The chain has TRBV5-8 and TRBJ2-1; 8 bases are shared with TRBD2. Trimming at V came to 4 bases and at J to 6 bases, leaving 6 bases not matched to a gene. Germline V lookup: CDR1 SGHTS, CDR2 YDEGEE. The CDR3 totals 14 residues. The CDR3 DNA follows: TGTGCCAGCAGCAGAAGACTAGCGCGCAATGAGCAGTTCTTC. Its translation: CASSRRLARNEQFF.